One and the same sample provided the 24 T cell receptor beta chains below, sequenced in a study of blood T cell repertoires in COVID-19. This table comes from immunoSEQ multiplex PCR, and its TCRdb copy is limited to in-frame clones, with some not included. This sample has tens of thousands of clones; around 88% occur once, and the top ten carry about 6.7%. Sequenced material: peripheral blood. The receptors shown here come from a human donor in a cohort sampled during active COVID-19.

V gene TRBV27 combines with J gene TRBJ2-2; weak D call: TRBD2 (5 bases). V was pared by 5 bases and J by 4 bases, with 11 bases between. The CDR3 is 14 residues long. Germline V gene lookup returns CDR1 MNHEY and CDR2 SMNVEV (reference sequence). DNA of the CDR3: TGTGCCAGCAGTCCCGGACTGCGCACCGGGGAGCTGTTTTTT. This sequence encodes CASSPGLRTGELFF.

This sequence joins TRBV5-5 and TRBJ2-4, with TRBD1 matching over 9 bases. From germline, CDR1 is SGHKS and CDR2 YYEKEE (reference sequence). V gave up 2 bases and J gave up 5 bases; unmatched junction bases: 11. This CDR3 region has 17 residues. The CDR3 nucleotides are TGTGCCAGCAGCTTAAGGGTTGGGGGACAGGGACAAAACATTCAGTACTTC. Protein: CASSLRVGGQGQNIQYF.

The rearrangement uses TRBV2 and TRBJ1-5; the D gene is possibly TRBD1 (5 bases). Trimming left V 7 bases short and J 3 bases short, with 10 bases between. Germline CDR1 and CDR2: SNHLY and FYNNEI. This CDR3 region has 13 residues. CDR3 loop: CASTRTINQPQHF. DNA for the CDR3: TGTGCCAGCACGCGGACAATCAATCAGCCCCAGCATTTT.

This chain joins TRBV9 and TRBJ1-6; the D is unclear. Germline V CDR1 and CDR2: SGDLS, YYNGEE. The CDR3 extends over 14 amino acids. V was cut by 0 bases and J by 9 bases, with 10 bases left in between. The DNA for the CDR3 is TGTGCCAGCAGCGTAGAGCCTGTCGGTTCACCCCTCCACTTT. Amino acid sequence: CASSVEPVGSPLHF.

The rearrangement joins TRBV7-8 to TRBJ2-4; possible D gene TRBD2, 5 bases. CDR3 size: 15 residues. Germline CDR1 and CDR2: SGHVS and FQNEAQ. Trimming removed 4 bases at V and 5 bases at J, with 15 bases between. CDR3 DNA: TGTGCCAGCAGCTCAATTGATCCGCGGGAAAACATTCAGTACTTC. It is translated as CASSSIDPRENIQYF. Full variable domain (missing parts from reference TRBV7-8 and TRBJ2-4): GAGVSQSPRYKVAKRGQDVALRCDPISGHVSLFWYQQALGQGPEFLTYFQNEAQLDKSGLPSDRFFAERPEGSVSTLKIQRTQQEDSAVYLCASSSIDPRENIQYFGAGTRLSVL.

There are a few counts of this clone. The CDR3 reads CASSFDSYGYTF. CDR3 sequence (DNA): TGTGCCAGCAGCTTCGACAGCTATGGCTACACCTTC. The rearrangement links TRBV7-9 to TRBJ1-2; perhaps TRBD1 as D (5 bases). CDR3 length: 12 amino acids. The germline gives CDR1 SEHNR, CDR2 FQNEAQ (reference sequence). V lost 3 bases to trimming and J lost 4 bases, with 6 bases between them.

The chain joins TRBV6-5 to TRBJ1-6, with D unclear. The CDR3 is 14 residues long. V was cut by 8 bases and J by 0 bases, with 8 bases left in between. The V gene's germline CDR1 is MNHEY and CDR2 SVGAGI. The chain's CDR3 is CASYTSSYNSPLHF. Here the CDR3 DNA reads TGTGCCAGCTACACAAGCTCCTATAATTCACCCCTCCACTTT.

The rearrangement joins TRBV30 to TRBJ2-4; TRBD1 is a possible D gene (8 bases). The V and J ends lost 4 bases and 8 bases respectively, with 18 bases between them. The CDR3 runs to 14 residues. Germline assignment: CDR1 GTSNPN and CDR2 SVGIG (reference sequence). CDR3 in DNA: TGTGCCTGGAACCGAGGACAGGGAGGGGACATTCAGTACTTC. Its protein is CAWNRGQGGDIQYF.

This clone was counted a few times. The CDR3 coding sequence is TGTGCCAGCAGTTACTCGAGGGCGGCCACCCCCTCAGGGCAGTACTTC. Translation: CASSYSRAATPSGQYF. This rearrangement joins TRBV6-5 to TRBJ2-7; D is perhaps TRBD2 (5 bases). The CDR3 covers 16 residues. Trimming removed 0 bases from V and 9 bases from J, with 21 bases in between. CDR1 and CDR2 (germline): MNHEY, SVGAGI.

The chain joins TRBV9 to TRBJ2-3; the match to TRBD2 covers 8 bases. V was clipped by 0 bases and J by 3 bases; unmatched bases: 3. This CDR3 contains 15 residues. Looked up from germline, CDR1 is SGDLS and CDR2 is YYNGEE. CDR3 coding DNA: TGTGCCAGCAGCGTAGCCGGGGGGGCGACAGATACGCAGTATTTT. Translating gives CASSVAGGATDTQYF.

This chain uses TRBV15 with TRBJ2-7; possible D gene TRBD1, 5 bases. This CDR3 spans 13 amino acids. Trimming pared 6 bases from V and 2 bases from J, leaving 11 bases between. The V gene's germline CDR1 is LNHNV and CDR2 YYDKDF (reference sequence). The CDR3: CATRSRATYEQYF. The CDR3, as DNA: TGTGCCACCAGGTCCAGGGCGACCTACGAGCAGTACTTC.

This clone showed up just a few times. The V call is TRBV10-2, the J call TRBJ2-7, with TRBD1 matching 7 bases. Looked up from germline, CDR1 is WSHSY and CDR2 is SAAADI. CDR3 length: 14 amino acids. V lost 2 bases and J lost 2; bases outside the gene matches: 3. The CDR3 sequence is CASSERQGTYEQYF. The CDR3 DNA is TGCGCCAGCAGTGAGCGACAGGGAACCTACGAGCAGTACTTC.

This chain joins TRBV25-1 and TRBJ1-1; D unresolved. Trimming took off 1 base at V and 1 base at J, with 7 bases between the two ends. Germline V gene lookup returns CDR1 MGHDK and CDR2 SYGVNS. This CDR3 region has 14 residues. The CDR3 nucleotides are TGTGCCAGCAGTGAATTTTCAGGGAACACTGAAGCTTTCTTT. Translated: CASSEFSGNTEAFF. Looking up the rest from reference TRBV25-1 and TRBJ1-1 gives the full variable domain: EADIYQTPRYLVIGTGKKITLECSQTMGHDKMYWYQQDPGMELHLIHYSYGVNSTEKGDLSSESTVSRIRTEHFPLTLESARPSHTSQYLCASSEFSGNTEAFFGQGTRLTVV.

V and J are TRBV19 and TRBJ2-1; the match to TRBD2 covers 9 bases. Losses at the gene ends were 5 bases for V and 5 bases for J; bases not matched to a gene: 13. Germline V gene sequence: CDR1 LNHDA, CDR2 SQIVND (reference sequence). The CDR3 runs 17 residues. The CDR3 coding sequence is TGTGCCAGTAGTTTAAATCCAACTAGCGGGTTTAACAATGAGCAGTTCTTC. It codes for CASSLNPTSGFNNEQFF.

The rearrangement uses TRBV18 and TRBJ2-7; TRBD1 aligns across 9 bases. CDR1 and CDR2 from the germline V gene are KGHSH and LQKENI. The CDR3 sequence is 14 residues long. Losses at the gene ends were 4 bases for V and 7 bases for J; bases not matched to a gene: 8. The CDR3 loop reads CASSQTGQGAEQYF. In DNA form, the CDR3 reads TGTGCCAGCTCACAAACGGGACAGGGCGCTGAGCAGTACTTC.

The V and J genes are TRBV6-5 and TRBJ2-2; TRBD1 matches 11 bases. CDR3 length: 15 residues. V lost 6 bases, J lost 5 bases, and 5 bases stayed unmatched. CDR1 and CDR2 (germline): MNHEY, SVGAGI. The CDR3 nucleotides are TGTGCCAGCAGCAAGGGGACAGGGGGGACCGGGGAGCTGTTTTTT. The encoded protein is CASSKGTGGTGELFF.

V is TRBV3-1 (or the pseudogene TRBV3-2) and J is TRBJ2-2; 13 positions agree with TRBD2. Germline loops: CDR1 LGHDT, CDR2 YNNKEL (reference sequence). J lost 0 bases, V lost 4 bases, and 5 bases had no gene match. CDR3 length equals 18 residues. CDR3 DNA: TGTGCCAGCAGCCCTGGACTAGCGGGGGCCCCGAACACCGGGGAGCTGTTTTTT. It translates to CASSPGLAGAPNTGELFF.

This clone was recorded once. In DNA, the CDR3 is TGTGCCAGCAGCTCGGGGGTAGGGAATCAGCCCCAGCATTTT. It encodes CASSSGVGNQPQHF. The chain links TRBV7-6 to TRBJ1-5; D might be TRBD1 (5 bases). Germline CDR1 SGHVS, CDR2 FNYEAQ. The V end lost 4 bases, the J end lost 4 bases, and 11 bases lay between the germline ends. The CDR3 sequence is 14 residues long. The full variable domain, its missing parts supplied by reference TRBV7-6 and TRBJ1-5, is GAGVSQSPRYKVTKRGQDVALRCDPISGHVSLYWYRQALGQGPEFLTYFNYEAQQDKSGLPNDRFSAERPEGSISTLTIQRTEQRDSAMYRCASSSGVGNQPQHFGDGTRLSIL.

J is TRBJ2-2 and V is TRBV7-2; D unresolved. Trimming cost V 4 bases and J 0 bases, with 6 bases left between them. Germline values: CDR1 SGHTA, CDR2 FQGNSA. The CDR3 runs 14 residues. CDR3 bases: TGTGCCAGCAGCTCATTCACGAACACCGGGGAGCTGTTTTTT. This encodes CASSSFTNTGELFF.

V usage is TRBV18 and J usage is TRBJ2-5; D unresolved. The CDR3 is 13 residues long. The V end lost 1 base, the J end lost 4 bases, and 7 bases lay between the germline ends. Germline CDR1 KGHSH, CDR2 LQKENI. CDR3 residues: CASSPRRSETQYF. Here the CDR3 DNA reads TGTGCCAGCTCACCACGGAGATCAGAGACCCAGTACTTC.

This chain joins TRBV19 and TRBJ1-4; D is perhaps TRBD1 (6 bases). CDR3 length: 14 amino acids. Trimming took 3 bases from V and 7 from J, leaving 12 bases between them. The germline V gene encodes CDR1 LNHDA and CDR2 SQIVND (reference sequence). CDR3 loop: CASSILRQAEKLFF. Written as DNA, the CDR3 is TGTGCCAGTAGTATCCTCCGACAGGCTGAAAAACTGTTTTTT.

The gene calls are TRBV2 and TRBJ1-1; 7 nucleotides match TRBD1. The CDR3 totals 13 residues. The J segment lost 7 bases and the V segment lost 7 bases, leaving 9 bases of the junction unmatched. Per the germline V gene, CDR1 is SNHLY and CDR2 is FYNNEI. CDR3 DNA: TGTGCCAGCACCGATTGGACAGGAAGTGAAGCTTTCTTT. Residues: CASTDWTGSEAFF.

The chain carries TRBV6-1 and TRBJ2-3; 10 nucleotides align to TRBD1. The CDR3 sequence is 15 residues long. Germline CDR1 and CDR2: MNHNS and SASEGT. The J segment lost 3 bases and the V segment lost 3 bases, leaving 3 bases of the junction unmatched. Written as DNA, the CDR3 is TGTGCCAGCAGTGATGAGGGACAGGGGACAGATACGCAGTATTTT. Its protein is CASSDEGQGTDTQYF.

The rearrangement uses TRBV19 and TRBJ2-2, with 12 bases fitting TRBD1. The CDR3 sequence is 15 residues long. The V segment lost 6 bases and the J segment 6 bases; nucleotides outside the gene matches: 5. Germline V gene data show CDR1 as LNHDA and CDR2 as SQIVND (reference sequence). CDR3 residues: CASSAGTGGPGELFF. The CDR3 nucleotides are TGTGCCAGTAGCGCCGGGACAGGGGGCCCCGGGGAGCTGTTTTTT.